This entry concerns a single T cell receptor beta chain. This sequence may be a read error, since a much larger clone differs from it by one base. This record comes from a study of molecular identifiers for immune sequencing clone quantification. Looked up from germline, CDR1 is MNHEY and CDR2 is SMNVEV (reference sequence). The CDR3 length is 14 residues. The CD8+CD4-CCR7+CD45RA+ phenotype defined the sorted naive CD8 T cells. TCRdb passed the PCR reads through MiXCR, listing each CDR3 protein once. This sample yields approximately 59,000 distinct CDR3 sequences, of which roughly 18% are seen a single time; 1.5% to 1.7% belongs to the top ten.

The gene calls are TRBV27 and TRBJ1-4; 7 bases line up with TRBD1. Input material: naive CD8+ T cells from blood, with Jurkat cell RNA spiked in. Regarding subset: FACS-sorted CD8+CD4-CCR7+CD45RA+ naive T cells. The sequence derives from a human donor in good health. Some libraries in this study had Jurkat cell RNA spiked in. The CDR3 sequence: CASSLTGANEKLVF. The CDR3 region has the DNA TGTGCCAGCAGTCTTACAGGGGCTAATGAAAAACTGGTTTTT.